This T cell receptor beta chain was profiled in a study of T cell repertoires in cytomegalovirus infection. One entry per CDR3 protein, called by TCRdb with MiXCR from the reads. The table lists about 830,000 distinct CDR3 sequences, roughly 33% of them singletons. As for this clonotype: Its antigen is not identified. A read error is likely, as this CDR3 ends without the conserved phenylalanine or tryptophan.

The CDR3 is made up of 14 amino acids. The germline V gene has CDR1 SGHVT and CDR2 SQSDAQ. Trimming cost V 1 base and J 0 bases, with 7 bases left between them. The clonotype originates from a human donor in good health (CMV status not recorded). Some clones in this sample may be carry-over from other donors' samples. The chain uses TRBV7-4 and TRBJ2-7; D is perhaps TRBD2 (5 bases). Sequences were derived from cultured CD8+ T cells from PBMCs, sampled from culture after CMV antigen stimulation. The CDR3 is CASSLERVSYEQYA. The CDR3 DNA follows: TGTGCCAGCAGCTTAGAGAGGGTCTCCTACGAGCAGTACGCC.